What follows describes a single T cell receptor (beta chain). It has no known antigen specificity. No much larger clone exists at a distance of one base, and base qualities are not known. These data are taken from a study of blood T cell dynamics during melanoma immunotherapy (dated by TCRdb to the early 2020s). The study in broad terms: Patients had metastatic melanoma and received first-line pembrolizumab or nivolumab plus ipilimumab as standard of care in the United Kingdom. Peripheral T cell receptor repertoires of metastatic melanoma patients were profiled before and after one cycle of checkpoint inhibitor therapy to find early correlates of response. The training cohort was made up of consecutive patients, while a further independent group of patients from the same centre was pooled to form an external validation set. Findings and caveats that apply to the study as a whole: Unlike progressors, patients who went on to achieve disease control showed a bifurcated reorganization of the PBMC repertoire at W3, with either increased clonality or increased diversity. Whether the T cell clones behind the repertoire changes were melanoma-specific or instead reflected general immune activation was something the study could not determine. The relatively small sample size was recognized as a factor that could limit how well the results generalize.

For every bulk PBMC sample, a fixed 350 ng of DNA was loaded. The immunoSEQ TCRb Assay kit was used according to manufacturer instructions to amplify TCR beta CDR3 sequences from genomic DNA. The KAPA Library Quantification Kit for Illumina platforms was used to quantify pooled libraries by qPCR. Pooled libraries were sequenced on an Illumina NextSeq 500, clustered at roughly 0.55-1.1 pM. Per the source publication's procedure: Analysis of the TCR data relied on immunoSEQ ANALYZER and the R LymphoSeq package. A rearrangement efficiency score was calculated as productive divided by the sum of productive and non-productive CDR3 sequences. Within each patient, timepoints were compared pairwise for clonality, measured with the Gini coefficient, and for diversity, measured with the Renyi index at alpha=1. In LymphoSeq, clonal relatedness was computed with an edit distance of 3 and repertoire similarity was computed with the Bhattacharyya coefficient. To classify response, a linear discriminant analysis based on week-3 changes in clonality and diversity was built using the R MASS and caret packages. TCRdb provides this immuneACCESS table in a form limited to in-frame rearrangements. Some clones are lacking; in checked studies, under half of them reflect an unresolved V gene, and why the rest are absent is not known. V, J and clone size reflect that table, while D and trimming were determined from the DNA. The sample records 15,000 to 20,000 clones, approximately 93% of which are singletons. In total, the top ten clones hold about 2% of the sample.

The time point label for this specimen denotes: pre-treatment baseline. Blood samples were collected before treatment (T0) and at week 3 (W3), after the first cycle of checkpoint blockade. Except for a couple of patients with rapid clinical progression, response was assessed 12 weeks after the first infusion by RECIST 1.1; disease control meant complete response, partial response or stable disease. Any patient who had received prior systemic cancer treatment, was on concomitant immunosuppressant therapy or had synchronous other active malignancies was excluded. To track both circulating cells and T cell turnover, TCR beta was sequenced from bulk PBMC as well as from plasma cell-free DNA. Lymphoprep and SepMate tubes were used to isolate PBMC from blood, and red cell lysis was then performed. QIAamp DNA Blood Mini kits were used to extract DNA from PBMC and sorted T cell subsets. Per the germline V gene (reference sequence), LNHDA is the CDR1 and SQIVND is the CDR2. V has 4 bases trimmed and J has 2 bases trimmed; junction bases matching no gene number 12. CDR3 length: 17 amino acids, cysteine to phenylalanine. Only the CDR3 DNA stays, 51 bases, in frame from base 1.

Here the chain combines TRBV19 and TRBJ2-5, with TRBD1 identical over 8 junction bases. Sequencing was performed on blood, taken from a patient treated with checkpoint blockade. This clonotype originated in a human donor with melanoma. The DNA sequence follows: TGTGCCAGTAGTAGAGACAGGGGAAGGGGTAGGCAAGAGACCCAGTACTTC. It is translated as CASSRDRGRGRQETQYF.